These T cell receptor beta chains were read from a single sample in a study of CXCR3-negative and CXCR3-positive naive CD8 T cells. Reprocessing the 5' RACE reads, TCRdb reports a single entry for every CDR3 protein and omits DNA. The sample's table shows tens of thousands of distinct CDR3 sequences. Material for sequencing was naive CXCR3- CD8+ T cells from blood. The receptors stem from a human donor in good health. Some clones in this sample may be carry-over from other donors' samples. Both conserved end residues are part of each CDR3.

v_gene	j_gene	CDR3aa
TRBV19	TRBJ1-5	CASSIRPDRPGDRGQPQHF
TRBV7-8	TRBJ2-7	CASSLWGPSHEQYF
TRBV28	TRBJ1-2	CASSLSEFGGYTF
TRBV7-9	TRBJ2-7	CASSPFTGYEQYF
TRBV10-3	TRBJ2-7	CAISDGLAGYEQYF
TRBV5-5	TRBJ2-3	CASSSMETDTQYF
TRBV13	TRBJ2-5	CASTPGLGGETQYF
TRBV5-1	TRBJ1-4	CASSPAFKGDNEKLFF
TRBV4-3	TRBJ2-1	CASSSQTSGRASYNEQLF
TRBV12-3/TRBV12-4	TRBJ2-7	CASTWGRDVNEQYF
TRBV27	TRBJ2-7	CASSPPIAGRVGEQYF
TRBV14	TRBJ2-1	CASARTGGYNEQFF
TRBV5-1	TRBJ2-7	CASSLDLGQSYEQYF
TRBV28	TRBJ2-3	CASNLGYSDTQYF
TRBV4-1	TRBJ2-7	CASSQDSTSATYEQYF
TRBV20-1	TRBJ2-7	CSARSGATSYEQYF
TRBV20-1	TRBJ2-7	CSAELPTGGNDYEQYF
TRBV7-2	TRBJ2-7	CASSAGLAGWEQYF
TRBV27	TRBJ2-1	CASTATSYNEQFF
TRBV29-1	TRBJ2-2	CSVQPYTGELFF
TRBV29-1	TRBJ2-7	CSVVVDNYYEQYF
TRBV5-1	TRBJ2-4	CASSLAPGQKNIQYF
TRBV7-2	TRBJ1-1	CASSRGYTEAFF
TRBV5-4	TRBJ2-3	CAMGLAGDSTDTQYF
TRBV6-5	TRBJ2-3	CASSYSPGGADTQYF
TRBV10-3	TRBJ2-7	CAISDPTLGEKSYEQYF
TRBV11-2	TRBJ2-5	CASSLEASGQETQYF
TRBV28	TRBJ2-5	CASSQGGTETQYF
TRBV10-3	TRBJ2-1	CATKRVGGSSYNEQFF
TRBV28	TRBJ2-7	CASSLGQSYEQYF
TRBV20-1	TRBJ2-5	CSARTFQETQYF
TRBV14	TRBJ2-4	CASSHTRGYSKNIQYF
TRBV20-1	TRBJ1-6	CSAGRRGYSPLHF
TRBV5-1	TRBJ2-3	CASSWERDLITDTQYF
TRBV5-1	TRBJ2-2	CASSLVQGAAGELFF